The source of this T cell receptor (beta chain) is a study of T cells in Graves' hyperthyroidism and ophthalmopathy. Exclusions: uncontrolled infection, other autoimmune disease, pregnancy, lactation. Amplified TCR beta CDR3 regions came from RNA transcripts. The TCR CDR3 was amplified in a first-round RT-PCR using the HTBI primer set. TCRdb re-called the multiplex PCR reads with MiXCR, one entry per CDR3 protein. Of under 650,000 distinct CDR3 sequences listed, about 17% are singletons. V trimming: 3 bases; J trimming: 3 bases; junction bases outside the gene matches: 10. This CDR3 region has 17 residues. CDR1 and CDR2 (germline): LGHNT, FRNRAP.

Sequences were obtained from blood. The rearrangement uses TRBV12-5 and TRBJ2-7; 11 bases are a match to TRBD1. The clonotype comes from a young woman with Graves' hyperthyroidism. Written as DNA, the CDR3 is TGTGCTAGTGGTTTCAGGGACAGGGGGAGGTGGGACTACGAGCAGTACTTC. Translating it yields CASGFRDRGRWDYEQYF.